This T cell receptor beta chain appears in the sequencing data of a study of T cell responses to AZD1222 COVID-19 vaccine. Study results and caveats: In all cases, repertoires were sampled only after the peak T cell response.

Assay used: immunoSEQ multiplex PCR; TCRdb lists only in-frame clones, some missing. The table has approximately 120,000 clones, about 89% seen once. As for this clone: Its antigen remains unidentified.

In germline, CDR1 is SEHNR, CDR2 FQNEAQ (reference sequence). V trimming: 2 bases; J trimming: 5 bases; junction bases outside the gene matches: 5. This CDR3 has 16 amino acids. The TCR was taken from an adult who received the AZD1222 COVID-19 vaccine. The sample in question was peripheral blood, obtained 28 days after the second AZD1222 dose. The chain is built from TRBV7-9 and TRBJ2-7; 14 positions match TRBD2. The DNA of the CDR3 is TGTGCCAGCAGCTTATTGGGGACTAGCGGGAGCGACGAGCAGTACTTC. Encoded protein: CASSLLGTSGSDEQYF.